Shown below are 27 T cell receptor beta chains from a single sample sequenced in a study of T cell responses to AZD1222 COVID-19 vaccine. Only in-frame clones appear in the TCRdb table, and some are missing; sequencing was by immunoSEQ multiplex PCR. The profile shows approximately 100,000 clones, about 90% of them singletons. Sequences were derived from peripheral blood, sampled 28 days after the second AZD1222 dose. The receptor source for this set is an adult who received the AZD1222 COVID-19 vaccine.

In this sample, this clone turned up a few times. The chain recombines TRBV28 with TRBJ1-5; D is unclear. Germline values: CDR1 MDHEN, CDR2 SYDVKM. The CDR3 covers 12 residues. Trimming removed 4 bases from V and 6 bases from J, with 7 bases in between. CDR3 coding DNA: TGTGCCAGCAGTTCCGAGAGTCAGCCCCAGCATTTT. It encodes CASSSESQPQHF. Full variable domain (missing parts from reference TRBV28 and TRBJ1-5): DVKVTQSSRYLVKRTGEKVFLECVQDMDHENMFWYRQDPGLGLRLIYFSYDVKMKEKGDIPEGYSVSREKKERFSLILESASTNQTSMYLCASSSESQPQHFGDGTRLSIL.

V and J are TRBV5-4 and TRBJ1-1; a possible D gene is TRBD1 (6 bases). Trimming removed 4 bases from V and 1 base from J, with 17 bases in between. Germline values: CDR1 SGHNT, CDR2 YYREEE (reference sequence). The CDR3 is 16 residues long. CDR3 sequence: CASSPGGPFPNTEAFF. Here the CDR3 DNA reads TGTGCCAGCAGCCCGGGGGGGCCTTTCCCGAACACTGAAGCTTTCTTT.

The V call is TRBV4-1, the J call TRBJ2-1; 7 positions match TRBD2. J gave up 8 bases and V 0 bases, and 4 bases lay outside the gene matches. Germline loops: CDR1 MGHRA, CDR2 YSYEKL. The length of the CDR3 is 14 residues. The DNA of the CDR3 is TGCGCCAGCAGCCAAGACCCCGGGGGGTATGAGCAGTTCTTC. As protein: CASSQDPGGYEQFF.

The chain joins TRBV28 to TRBJ1-4; no definite D call. Deletions cut 11 bases from V and 0 bases from J, with 7 bases between. CDR1 is MDHEN and CDR2 is SYDVKM in the germline V gene. The CDR3 consists of 12 residues. The CDR3: CAHRATNEKLFF. The CDR3, as DNA: TGTGCCCACAGAGCAACTAATGAAAAACTGTTTTTT.

There are many counts of this clone. The chain links TRBV6-5 to TRBJ1-2; no firm D call. V shed 2 bases and J shed 4 bases, with 11 bases lying between them. The V gene's germline CDR1 is MNHEY and CDR2 SVGAGI. The CDR3 sequence is 14 residues long. CDR3 in DNA: TGTGCCAGCAGTTACGCGGGCCAGATCTATGGCTACACCTTC. It translates to CASSYAGQIYGYTF.

This sequence joins TRBV7-8 and TRBJ2-3; D is possibly TRBD1 (6 bases). V was shortened by 5 bases and J by 5 bases, with 14 bases between the two germline ends. Per the germline V gene, CDR1 is SGHVS and CDR2 is FQNEAQ. The CDR3 runs 14 residues. CDR3 region: CASSVRGFGDTQYF. The CDR3 bases are TGTGCCAGCAGCGTCAGGGGTTTCGGAGATACGCAGTATTTT.

This clone has just one count. This chain links TRBV29-1 with TRBJ1-2; 7 bases match TRBD1. The CDR3 consists of 13 residues. The V and J ends lost 4 bases and 7 bases, in that order; junction bases with no gene match: 9. Germline-derived CDR1 and CDR2 are SQVTM and ANQGSEA. The CDR3 is CSVGGGRSGGYTF. The CDR3 DNA follows: TGCAGCGTTGGAGGGGGCCGTTCAGGTGGCTACACCTTC.

The chain links TRBV12-3 or TRBV12-4 to TRBJ1-1, with 7 nucleotides matching TRBD1. With 6 bases clipped from V and 3 bases from J, the junction kept 4 bases outside the gene matches. The CDR3 consists of 13 residues. The CDR3 DNA sequence: TGTGCCAGCAGATTTACAGGGGACACTGAAGCTTTCTTT. Protein sequence: CASRFTGDTEAFF.

In this sample, this clone turned up once. The rearrangement uses TRBV7-6 and TRBJ1-1; 7 nucleotides line up with TRBD1. Unmatched junction bases numbered 3, after V lost 1 base and J lost 4 bases. Germline V gene lookup returns CDR1 SGHVS and CDR2 FNYEAQ. CDR3 length: 14 residues. For the CDR3, the DNA is TGTGCCAGCAGCTTAGTGGAGGGGGCCACTGAAGCTTTCTTT. Protein product: CASSLVEGATEAFF.

This clone was counted once. V gene TRBV29-1 combines with J gene TRBJ2-3; possible D gene TRBD2, 5 bases. The CDR3 consists of 12 residues. Per germline, CDR1 SQVTM and CDR2 ANQGSEA. The V end lost 7 bases, the J end lost 4 bases, and 12 bases lay between the germline ends. In nucleotides, the CDR3 is TGCAGCGCCACTAGTCCCGCAGATACGCAGTATTTT. Protein: CSATSPADTQYF.

DNA for the CDR3: TGTGCCAGCAGTCCGCGGAATGAGCAGTTCTTC. Its translation: CASSPRNEQFF. The chain is built from TRBV6-6 and TRBJ2-1; no clear D. CDR1 and CDR2 (germline): MNHNY, SVGAGI (reference sequence). Trimming stripped 5 bases from V and 7 bases from J, with 6 bases between. The CDR3 is 11 residues long.

The chain is built from TRBV4-3 and TRBJ1-4; 8 positions match TRBD1. Per germline, CDR1 LGHNA and CDR2 YSLEER. CDR3 size: 18 residues. With V trimmed by 3 bases and J by 8 bases, 17 bases remained unmatched. The CDR3 DNA reads TGCGCCAGCAGCCACGGACAGGGCAGTTCCGTGCTGGGGGAAAAACTGTTTTTT. Protein: CASSHGQGSSVLGEKLFF.

V usage is TRBV21-1 and J usage is TRBJ2-3; the table assigns TRBD1, which was not confirmed against the DNA. TRBV21-1 is annotated as a pseudogene. CDR3 length equals 16 residues. CDR3 sequence: CASSKAGRSSWDTQYF. DNA for the CDR3: TGTGCCAGCAGCAAAGCGGGCCGGTCCTCCTGGGATACGCAGTATTTT.

This clone was observed a handful of times. The V gene is TRBV5-1, the J gene TRBJ2-7, with 9 bases aligning to TRBD2. The CDR3 loop spans 15 amino acids. V lost 4 bases to trimming and J lost 5 bases; unmatched junction nucleotides: 10. From germline, CDR1 is SGHRS and CDR2 YFSETQ. The CDR3 DNA is TGCGCCAGCAGCCCGGTGGAGAGCGGGAGGAACGAGCAGTACTTC. It codes for CASSPVESGRNEQYF.

The V gene is TRBV5-1, the J gene TRBJ1-1, with 8 bases that match TRBD1. Trimming removed 2 bases from V and 5 bases from J; junction bases left unmatched: 5. CDR3 length: 14 amino acids. Germline loops: CDR1 SGHRS, CDR2 YFSETQ. In nucleotides, the CDR3 is TGCGCCAGCAGCTTAGCAGGGGGCAATACTGAAGCTTTCTTT. Encoded protein: CASSLAGGNTEAFF.

About this clone: The junction differs from germline at one of its ends, possibly a read error. The CDR3 reads CASRQGRLGELFF. Written as DNA, the CDR3 is TGTGCCAGCAGACAAGGACGTCTCGGGGAGCTGTTTTTT. The rearrangement uses TRBV3-1 (or the pseudogene TRBV3-2) and TRBJ2-2; D uncertain. Per the germline V gene, CDR1 is LGHDT and CDR2 is YNNKEL (reference sequence). This CDR3 region has 13 residues.

The chain joins TRBV5-1 to TRBJ2-7; no clear D gene. V gave up 5 bases and J gave up 2 bases, with 11 bases separating them. The germline V gene has CDR1 SGHRS and CDR2 YFSETQ. The length of the CDR3 is 13 residues. CDR3 DNA sequence: TGCGCCAGCAGTACCCGACCCCCCTACGAGCAGTACTTC. It yields the protein CASSTRPPYEQYF.

This clone was recorded only once. V gene TRBV6-2 or TRBV6-3 combines with J gene TRBJ2-1; tentative D call: TRBD1 (5 bases). The germline V gene encodes CDR1 MNHEY and CDR2 SVGEGT. V was shortened by 2 bases and J by 5 bases, with 10 bases between the two germline ends. The CDR3 is 14 residues long. The CDR3: CASSYGANHNEQFF. For the CDR3, the DNA is TGTGCCAGCAGTTACGGGGCTAACCACAATGAGCAGTTCTTC.

J is TRBJ2-1 and V is TRBV29-1; D not resolved. Germline loops: CDR1 SQVTM, CDR2 ANQGSEA. V lost 3 bases and J lost 1, with 7 bases in between. The length of the CDR3 is 13 residues. This CDR3 is CSVESLSYNEQFF. The CDR3 coding sequence is TGCAGCGTTGAGTCCCTATCCTACAATGAGCAGTTCTTC.

V gene TRBV7-3 combines with J gene TRBJ2-3; 7 bases match TRBD1. From germline, CDR1 is SGHTA and CDR2 FQGTGA. The CDR3 contains 12 residues. The trim removed 5 bases at V and 4 bases at J, leaving 0 bases unmatched. CDR3 sequence: CASSQGADTQYF. Here the CDR3 DNA reads TGTGCCAGCAGCCAGGGGGCAGATACGCAGTATTTT.

The genes are TRBV7-2 and TRBJ2-2, with D perhaps being TRBD1 or TRBD2 (5 bases each). Between the trimmed V and J ends, which lost 5 bases and 4 bases, there was a span of 14 bases. Germline V gene lookup returns CDR1 SGHTA and CDR2 FQGNSA. The CDR3 length is 15 residues. The CDR3 DNA reads TGTGCCAGCAGCCTCCAAACAGGAGGCACCGGGGAGCTGTTTTTT. Translation gives CASSLQTGGTGELFF. The variable domain in full, completed from reference TRBV7-2 and TRBJ2-2, reads GAGVSQSPSNKVTEKGKDVELRCDPISGHTALYWYRQSLGQGLEFLIYFQGNSAPDKSGLPSDRFSAERTGGSVSTLTIQRTQQEDSAVYLCASSLQTGGTGELFFGEGSRLTVL.

The chain has TRBV7-9 and TRBJ2-3; 7 nucleotides align to TRBD2. The ends lost 3 bases at V and 2 bases at J; junction bases unmatched: 5. The CDR3 totals 15 residues. CDR1 SEHNR and CDR2 FQNEAQ come from the germline V gene (reference sequence). This chain's CDR3 is CASSFRGSPTDTQYF. Written as DNA, the CDR3 is TGTGCCAGCAGCTTTCGCGGGAGTCCCACAGATACGCAGTATTTT.

The CDR3 region has the DNA TGTGCCAGCAGCCCCGGACTTAGCTCCTACAATGAGCAGTTCTTC. Translating it yields CASSPGLSSYNEQFF. The rearrangement joins TRBV5-4 to TRBJ2-1, with a tentative D call TRBD2 (5 bases). This CDR3 has 15 amino acids. V was pared by 4 bases and J by 0 bases, with 11 bases between. Looked up from germline, CDR1 is SGHNT and CDR2 is YYREEE (reference sequence).

The V gene is TRBV4-2, the J gene TRBJ1-1; TRBD1 is a possible D gene (6 bases). The CDR3 is made up of 14 amino acids. V was cut by 0 bases and J by 8 bases, with 13 bases left in between. The germline CDR1 and CDR2 sequences are LGHNA and YNFKEQ. CDR3 DNA sequence: TGTGCCAGCAGCCAAGATTCCCAGGGGCGGGAAGCTTTCTTT. The encoded protein is CASSQDSQGREAFF.

The V and J genes are TRBV9 and TRBJ2-3; TRBD2 matches 9 bases. Per germline, CDR1 SGDLS and CDR2 YYNGEE. This CDR3 has 17 amino acids. J was trimmed by 0 bases and V by 0 bases; bases with no gene match: 5. The CDR3 sequence is CASSVGGGALSTDTQYF. The CDR3 DNA is TGTGCCAGCAGCGTAGGCGGGGGGGCCCTTAGCACAGATACGCAGTATTTT.

The rearrangement uses TRBV21-1 and TRBJ1-6. TRBV21-1 is designated a pseudogene. The CDR3 has 18 amino acids. In DNA, the CDR3 is TGTGCCAGCAGCAAAATGCCAGACCCTGTCTCCTATAATTCACCCCTCCACTTT. This codes for CASSKMPDPVSYNSPLHF.

The rearrangement links TRBV28 to TRBJ2-3; TRBD2 is a possible D gene (5 bases). CDR3 length: 21 residues. Germline V gene sequence: CDR1 MDHEN, CDR2 SYDVKM. The ends were cut back, 3 bases at V and 0 bases at J, with 28 bases in the middle. CDR3 DNA: TGTGCCAGCAGTTTCGTATCGGGAACTGAAACAGAATCTCATAGCACAGATACGCAGTATTTT. Its translation is CASSFVSGTETESHSTDTQYF.